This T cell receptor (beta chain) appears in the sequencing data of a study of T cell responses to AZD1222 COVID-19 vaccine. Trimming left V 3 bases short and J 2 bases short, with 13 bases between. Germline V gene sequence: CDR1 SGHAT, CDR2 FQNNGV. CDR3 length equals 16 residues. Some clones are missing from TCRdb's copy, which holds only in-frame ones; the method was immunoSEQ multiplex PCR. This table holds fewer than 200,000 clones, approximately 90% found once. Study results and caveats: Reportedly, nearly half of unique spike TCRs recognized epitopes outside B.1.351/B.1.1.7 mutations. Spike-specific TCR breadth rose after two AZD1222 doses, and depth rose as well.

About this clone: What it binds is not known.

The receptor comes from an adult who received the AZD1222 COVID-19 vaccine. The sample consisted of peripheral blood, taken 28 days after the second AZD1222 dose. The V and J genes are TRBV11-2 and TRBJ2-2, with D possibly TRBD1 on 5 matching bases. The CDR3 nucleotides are TGTGCCAGCAGCTTCCAGGGATGGGTCAACACCGGGGAGCTGTTTTTT. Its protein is CASSFQGWVNTGELFF.